This T cell receptor (beta chain) was sequenced for a study of blood T cell repertoires in COVID-19. The table came from immunoSEQ multiplex PCR; TCRdb's copy has only in-frame clones and leaves some out. The sample shows 18,000 or so clones, 65% to 80% of them seen only once. The Seattle patients joined while their infection was active and were tracked longitudinally afterward. CDR3 length equals 16 residues. V lost 2 bases, J lost 2 bases, and 16 bases lay in between. This TCR came from a man in his 70s with COVID-19, enrolled during active disease. The sequenced material came from peripheral blood. V gene TRBV6-7 combines with J gene TRBJ2-7; possibly TRBD2 for D (5 bases). TRBV6-7 carries the ORF label, with uncertain function. DNA for the CDR3: TGTGCCAGCAGTTACGGGCGCGGGTTGGGAACCTACGAGCAGTACTTC. Its protein product is CASSYGRGLGTYEQYF.